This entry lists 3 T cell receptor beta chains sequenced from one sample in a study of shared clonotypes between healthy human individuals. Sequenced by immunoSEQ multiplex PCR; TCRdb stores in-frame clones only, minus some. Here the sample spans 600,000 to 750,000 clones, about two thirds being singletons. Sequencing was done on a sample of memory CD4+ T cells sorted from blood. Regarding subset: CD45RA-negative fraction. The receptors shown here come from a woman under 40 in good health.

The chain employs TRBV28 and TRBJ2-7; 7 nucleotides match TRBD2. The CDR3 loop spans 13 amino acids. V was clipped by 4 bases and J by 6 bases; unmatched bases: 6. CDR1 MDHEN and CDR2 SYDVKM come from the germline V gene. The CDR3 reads CASSSAGASEQYF. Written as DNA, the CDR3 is TGTGCCAGCAGTTCGGCGGGAGCCTCCGAGCAGTACTTC. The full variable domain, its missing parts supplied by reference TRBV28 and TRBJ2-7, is DVKVTQSSRYLVKRTGEKVFLECVQDMDHENMFWYRQDPGLGLRLIYFSYDVKMKEKGDIPEGYSVSREKKERFSLILESASTNQTSMYLCASSSAGASEQYFGPGTRLTVT.

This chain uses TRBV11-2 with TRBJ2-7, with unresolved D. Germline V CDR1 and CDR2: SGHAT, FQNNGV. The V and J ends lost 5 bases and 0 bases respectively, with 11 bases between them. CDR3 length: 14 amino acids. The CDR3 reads CASSPDESSYEQYF. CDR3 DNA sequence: TGTGCCAGCAGCCCGGACGAGAGCTCCTACGAGCAGTACTTC.

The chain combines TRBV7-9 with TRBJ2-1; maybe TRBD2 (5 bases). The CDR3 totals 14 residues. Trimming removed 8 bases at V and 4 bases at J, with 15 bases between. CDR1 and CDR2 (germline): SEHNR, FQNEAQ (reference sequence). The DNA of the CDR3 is TGTGCCAGCGGGGAGCAAATCGGGTACAATGAGCAGTTCTTC. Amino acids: CASGEQIGYNEQFF.